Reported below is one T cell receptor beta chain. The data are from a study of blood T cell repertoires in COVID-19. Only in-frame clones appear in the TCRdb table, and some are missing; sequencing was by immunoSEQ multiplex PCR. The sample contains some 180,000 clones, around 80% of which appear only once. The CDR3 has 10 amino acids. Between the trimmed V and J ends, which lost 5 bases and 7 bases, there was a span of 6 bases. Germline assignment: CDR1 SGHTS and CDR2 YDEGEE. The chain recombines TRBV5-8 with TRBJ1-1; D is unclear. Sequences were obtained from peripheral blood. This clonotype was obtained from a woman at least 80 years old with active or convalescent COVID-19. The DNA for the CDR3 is TGTGCCAGCAGTTCCTATGAAGCTTTCTTT. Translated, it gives CASSSYEAFF.